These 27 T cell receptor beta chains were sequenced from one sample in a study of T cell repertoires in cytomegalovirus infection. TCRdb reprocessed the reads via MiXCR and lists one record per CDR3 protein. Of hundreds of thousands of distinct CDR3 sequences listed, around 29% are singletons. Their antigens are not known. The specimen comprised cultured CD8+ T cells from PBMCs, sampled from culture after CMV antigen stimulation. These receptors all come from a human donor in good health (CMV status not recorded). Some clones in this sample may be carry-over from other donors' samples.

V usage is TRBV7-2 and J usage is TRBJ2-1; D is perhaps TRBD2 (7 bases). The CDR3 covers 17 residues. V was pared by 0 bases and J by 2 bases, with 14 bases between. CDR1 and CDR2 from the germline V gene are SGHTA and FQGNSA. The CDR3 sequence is CASSLAGGLTPYNEQFF. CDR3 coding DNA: TGTGCCAGCAGCTTAGCGGGGGGGCTAACCCCCTACAATGAGCAGTTCTTC. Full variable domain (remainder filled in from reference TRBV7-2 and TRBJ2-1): GAGVSQSPSNKVTEKGKDVELRCDPISGHTALYWYRQSLGQGLEFLIYFQGNSAPDKSGLPSDRFSAERTGGSVSTLTIQRTQQEDSAVYLCASSLAGGLTPYNEQFFGPGTRLTVL.

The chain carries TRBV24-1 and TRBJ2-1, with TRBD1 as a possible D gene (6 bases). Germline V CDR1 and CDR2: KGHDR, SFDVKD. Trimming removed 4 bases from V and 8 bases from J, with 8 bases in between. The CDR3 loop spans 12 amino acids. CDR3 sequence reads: CATSDRTDEQFF. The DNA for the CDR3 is TGTGCCACCAGTGACAGGACAGATGAGCAGTTCTTC.

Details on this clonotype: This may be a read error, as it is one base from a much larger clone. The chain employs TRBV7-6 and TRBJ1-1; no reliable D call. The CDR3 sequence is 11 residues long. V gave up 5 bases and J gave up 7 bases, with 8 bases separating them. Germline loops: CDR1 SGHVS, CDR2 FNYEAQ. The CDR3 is CASSPASEAFF. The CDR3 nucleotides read TGTGCCAGCAGCCCCGCCAGTGAAGCTTTCTTT. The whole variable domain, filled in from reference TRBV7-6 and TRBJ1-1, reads GAGVSQSPRYKVTKRGQDVALRCDPISGHVSLYWYRQALGQGPEFLTYFNYEAQQDKSGLPNDRFSAERPEGSISTLTIQRTEQRDSAMYRCASSPASEAFFGQGTRLTVV.

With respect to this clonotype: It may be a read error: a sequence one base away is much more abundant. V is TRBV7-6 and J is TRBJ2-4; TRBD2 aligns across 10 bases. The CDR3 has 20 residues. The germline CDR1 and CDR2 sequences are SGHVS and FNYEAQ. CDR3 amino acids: CASGLYDLAGAPLAKNIQYF. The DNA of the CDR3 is TGTGCCAGCGGCTTATATGACCTAGCGGGGGCCCCTCTAGCCAAAAACATTCAGTACTTC. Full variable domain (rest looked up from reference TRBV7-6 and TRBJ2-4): GAGVSQSPRYKVTKRGQDVALRCDPISGHVSLYWYRQALGQGPEFLTYFNYEAQQDKSGLPNDRFSAERPEGSISTLTIQRTEQRDSAMYRCASGLYDLAGAPLAKNIQYFGAGTRLSVL.

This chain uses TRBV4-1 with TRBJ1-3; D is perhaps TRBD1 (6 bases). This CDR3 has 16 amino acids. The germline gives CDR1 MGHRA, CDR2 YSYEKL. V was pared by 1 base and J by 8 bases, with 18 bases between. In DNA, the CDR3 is TGCGCCAGCAGCCAAGGCCCAGCTCTACAGGGTGACACCATATATTTT. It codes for CASSQGPALQGDTIYF.

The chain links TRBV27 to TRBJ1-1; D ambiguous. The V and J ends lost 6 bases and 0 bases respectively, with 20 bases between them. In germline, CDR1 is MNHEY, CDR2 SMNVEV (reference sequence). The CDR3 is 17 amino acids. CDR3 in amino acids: CASRVFGRTSMNTEAFF. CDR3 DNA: TGTGCCAGCAGGGTTTTCGGGAGGACGAGCATGAACACTGAAGCTTTCTTT.

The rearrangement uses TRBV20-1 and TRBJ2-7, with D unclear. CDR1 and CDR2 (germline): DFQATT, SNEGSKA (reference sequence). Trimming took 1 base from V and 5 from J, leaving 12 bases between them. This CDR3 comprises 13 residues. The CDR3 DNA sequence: TGCAGTGCTAGAGGTCGCTTTCTCGACGAGCAGTACGTC. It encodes CSARGRFLDEQYV.

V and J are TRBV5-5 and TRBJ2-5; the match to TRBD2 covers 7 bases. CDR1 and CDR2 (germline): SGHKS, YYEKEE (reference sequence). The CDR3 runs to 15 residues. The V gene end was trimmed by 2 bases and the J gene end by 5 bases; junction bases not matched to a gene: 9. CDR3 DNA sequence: TGTGCCAGCAGCTTAGACCGGGACGGGAGGGAGACCCAGTACTTC. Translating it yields CASSLDRDGRETQYF.

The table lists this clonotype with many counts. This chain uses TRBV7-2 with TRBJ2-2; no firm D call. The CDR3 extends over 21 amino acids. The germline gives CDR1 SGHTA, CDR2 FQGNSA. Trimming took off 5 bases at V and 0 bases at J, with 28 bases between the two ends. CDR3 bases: TGTGCCAGCAGCAATAAAAAACCTGGATCGACGGCCCGACCGAACACCGGGGAGCTGTTTTTT. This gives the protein CASSNKKPGSTARPNTGELFF.

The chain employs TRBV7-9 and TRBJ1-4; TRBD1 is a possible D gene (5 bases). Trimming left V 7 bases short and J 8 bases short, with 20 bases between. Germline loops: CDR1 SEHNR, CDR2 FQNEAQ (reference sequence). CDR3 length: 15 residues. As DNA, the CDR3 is TGTGCCAGCACCCCAGAGGACATCATTGGGGAAAAACTGTTTTTT. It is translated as CASTPEDIIGEKLFF.

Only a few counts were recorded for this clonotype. CDR3 nucleotides: TGTGCCACCAGGGGTATTGATTCACCCCTCCACTTT. It yields the protein CATRGIDSPLHF. The chain recombines TRBV6-1 with TRBJ1-6, with TRBD1 as a possible D gene (6 bases). The CDR3 extends over 12 amino acids. Germline V lookup: CDR1 MNHNS, CDR2 SASEGT. Between the trimmed V and J ends, which lost 10 bases and 8 bases, there was a span of 12 bases.

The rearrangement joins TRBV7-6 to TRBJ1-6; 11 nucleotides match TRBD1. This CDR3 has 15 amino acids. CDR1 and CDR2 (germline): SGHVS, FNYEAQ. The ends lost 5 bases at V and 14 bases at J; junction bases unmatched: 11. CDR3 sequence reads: CASSPASGTGGTLHF. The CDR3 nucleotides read TGTGCCAGCAGCCCGGCATCCGGGACAGGGGGGACCCTCCACTTT.

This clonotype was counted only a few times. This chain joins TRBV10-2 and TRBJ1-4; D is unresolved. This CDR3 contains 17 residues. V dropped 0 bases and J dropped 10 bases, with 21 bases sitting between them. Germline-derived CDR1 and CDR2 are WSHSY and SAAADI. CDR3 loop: CASSESLVPGPWGKLFF. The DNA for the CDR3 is TGCGCCAGCAGTGAGTCTCTAGTCCCCGGGCCCTGGGGAAAACTGTTTTTT.

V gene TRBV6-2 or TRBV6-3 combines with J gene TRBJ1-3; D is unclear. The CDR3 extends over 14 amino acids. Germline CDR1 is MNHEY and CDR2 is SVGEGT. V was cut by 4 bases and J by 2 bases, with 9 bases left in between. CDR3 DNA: TGTGCCAGCAGTTCCGGCCGGCCTGGAAACACCATATATTTT. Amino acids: CASSSGRPGNTIYF.

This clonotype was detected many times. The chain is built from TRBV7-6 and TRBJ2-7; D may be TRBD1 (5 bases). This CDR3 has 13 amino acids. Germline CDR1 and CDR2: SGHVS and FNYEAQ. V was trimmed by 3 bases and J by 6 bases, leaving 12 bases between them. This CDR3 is CASSFGASSEQYF. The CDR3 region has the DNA TGTGCCAGCAGCTTTGGGGCGAGTTCCGAGCAGTACTTC. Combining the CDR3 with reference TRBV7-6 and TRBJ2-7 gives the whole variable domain GAGVSQSPRYKVTKRGQDVALRCDPISGHVSLYWYRQALGQGPEFLTYFNYEAQQDKSGLPNDRFSAERPEGSISTLTIQRTEQRDSAMYRCASSFGASSEQYFGPGTRLTVT.

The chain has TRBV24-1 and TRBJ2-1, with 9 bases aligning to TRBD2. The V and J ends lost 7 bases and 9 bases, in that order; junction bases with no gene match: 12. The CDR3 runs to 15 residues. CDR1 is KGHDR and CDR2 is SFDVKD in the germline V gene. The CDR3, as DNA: TGTGCCACCAGCCATAGGCGGGGGGGCTTGATTGAGCAGTTCTTC. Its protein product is CATSHRRGGLIEQFF.

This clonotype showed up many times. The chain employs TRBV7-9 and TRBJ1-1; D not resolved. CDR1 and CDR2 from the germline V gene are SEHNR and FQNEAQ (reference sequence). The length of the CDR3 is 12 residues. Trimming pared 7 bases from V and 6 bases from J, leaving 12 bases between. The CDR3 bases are TGTGCCAGCACCCCCATCTCCGCTGAAGCTTTCTTT. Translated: CASTPISAEAFF. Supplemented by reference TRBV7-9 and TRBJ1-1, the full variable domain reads DTGVSQNPRHKITKRGQNVTFRCDPISEHNRLYWYRQTLGQGPEFLTYFQNEAQLEKSRLLSDRFSAERPKGSFSTLEIQRTEQGDSAMYLCASTPISAEAFFGQGTRLTVV.

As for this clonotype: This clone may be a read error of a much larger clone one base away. This CDR3 is CTSSLVSNTEAFF. In DNA form, the CDR3 reads TGTACCAGCAGCTTAGTGTCAAACACTGAAGCTTTCTTT. The chain is built from TRBV11-2 and TRBJ1-1; D is unclear. The germline gives CDR1 SGHAT, CDR2 FQNNGV. CDR3 length equals 13 residues.

CDR3 nucleotide sequence: TGTGCCAGCAGTTATAGCGGGGACACCGGGGAGCTGTTTTTT. Translation gives CASSYSGDTGELFF. V gene TRBV6-5 combines with J gene TRBJ2-2; 8 bases align to TRBD2. The CDR3 spans 14 residues. Germline V gives CDR1 MNHEY, CDR2 SVGAGI. The V gene end was trimmed by 3 bases and the J gene end by 3 bases; junction bases not matched to a gene: 0.

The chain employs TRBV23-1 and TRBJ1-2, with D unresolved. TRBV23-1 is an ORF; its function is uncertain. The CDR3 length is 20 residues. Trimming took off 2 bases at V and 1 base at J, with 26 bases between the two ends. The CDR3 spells CASSQPPKREGASNNYGYTF. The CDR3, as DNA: TGCGCCAGCAGTCAACCCCCCAAGCGGGAGGGAGCTTCGAATAACTATGGCTACACCTTC.

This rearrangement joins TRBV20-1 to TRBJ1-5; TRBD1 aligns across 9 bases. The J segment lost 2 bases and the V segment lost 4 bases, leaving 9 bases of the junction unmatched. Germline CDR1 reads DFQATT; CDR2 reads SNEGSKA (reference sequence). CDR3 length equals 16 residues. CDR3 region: CSAIGTGKIGNQPQHF. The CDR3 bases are TGCAGTGCTATCGGGACAGGGAAGATTGGCAATCAGCCCCAGCATTTT.

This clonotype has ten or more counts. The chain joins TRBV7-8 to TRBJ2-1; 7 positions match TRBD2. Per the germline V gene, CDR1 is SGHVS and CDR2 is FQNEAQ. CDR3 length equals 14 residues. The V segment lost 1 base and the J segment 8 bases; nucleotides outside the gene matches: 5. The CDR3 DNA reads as TGTGCCAGCAGCTTAGGCGGGGGAGGGGATGAGCAGTTCTTC. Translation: CASSLGGGGDEQFF.

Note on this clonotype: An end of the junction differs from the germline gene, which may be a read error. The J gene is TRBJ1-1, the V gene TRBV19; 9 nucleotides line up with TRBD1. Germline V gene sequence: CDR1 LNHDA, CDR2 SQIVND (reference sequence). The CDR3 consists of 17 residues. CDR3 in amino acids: CANSPRRDREMNTEAFF. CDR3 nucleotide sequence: TGTGCCAATAGTCCCAGAAGGGACAGGGAAATGAACACTGAAGCTTTCTTT.

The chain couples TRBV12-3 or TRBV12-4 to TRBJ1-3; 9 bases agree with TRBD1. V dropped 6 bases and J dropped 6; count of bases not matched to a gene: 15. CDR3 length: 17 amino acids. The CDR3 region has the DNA TGTGCCAGCAGGGGGGTTCGGACAGGGGAAAGGGAAAACACCATATATTTT. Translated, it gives CASRGVRTGERENTIYF.

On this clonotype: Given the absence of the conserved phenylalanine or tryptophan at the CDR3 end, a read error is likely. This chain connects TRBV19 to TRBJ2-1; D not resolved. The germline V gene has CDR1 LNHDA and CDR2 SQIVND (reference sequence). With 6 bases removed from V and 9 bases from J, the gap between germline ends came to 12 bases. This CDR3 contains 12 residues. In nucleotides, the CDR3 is TGTGCCAGTAGCATCGGGTTCGGTGAGCAGTTCTCC. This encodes CASSIGFGEQFS.

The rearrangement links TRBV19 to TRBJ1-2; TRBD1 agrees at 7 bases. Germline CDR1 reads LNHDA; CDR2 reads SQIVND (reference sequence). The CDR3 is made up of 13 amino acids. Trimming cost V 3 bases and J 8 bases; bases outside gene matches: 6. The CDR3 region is CASSMGQGDGYTF. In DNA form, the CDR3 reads TGTGCCAGTAGTATGGGGCAGGGGGACGGCTACACCTTC. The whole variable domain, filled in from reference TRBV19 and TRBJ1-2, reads DGGITQSPKYLFRKEGQNVTLSCEQNLNHDAMYWYRQDPGQGLRLIYYSQIVNDFQKGDIAEGYSVSREKKESFPLTVTSAQKNPTAFYLCASSMGQGDGYTFGSGTRLTVV.

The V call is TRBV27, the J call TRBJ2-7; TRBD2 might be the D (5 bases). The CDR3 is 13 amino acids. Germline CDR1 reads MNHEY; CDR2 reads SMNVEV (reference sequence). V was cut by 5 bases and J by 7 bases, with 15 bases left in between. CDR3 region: CASSPSPREEQYV. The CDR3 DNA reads TGTGCCAGCAGTCCTAGCCCCCGAGAGGAGCAGTACGTC.